The following is a T cell receptor (beta chain) sequence with its context. Its antigen remains unknown. Since the CDR3 does not end with the conserved phenylalanine or tryptophan, this likely comes from a read error. The sample belongs to a study of immune heterogeneity within non-small cell lung tumors. Using 32 V and 13 J primers, multiplex PCR amplified TCR beta CDR3. One entry per CDR3 protein results from TCRdb running MiXCR on the multiplex PCR reads. The sample comprises some 4,500 distinct CDR3 sequences, 20% to 25% of which are singletons, and roughly 9.8% rests with the top ten. Samples each supplied 450 to 700 ng of bulk tumor genomic DNA as template. Surgical sampling yielded several biopsies per primary tumor (spaced far apart). Their non-small cell lung cancer was newly diagnosed and untreated, and the patients underwent curative surgery. V shed 1 base and J shed 7 bases, with 14 bases lying between them. CDR3 size: 15 residues.

The study's findings and limits: The study found identical dominant CDR3 beta clonotypes recurring across tumor sites within a patient, alongside site-unique high-frequency clones.

The origin of this receptor is a man between 60 and 70 years old with non-small cell lung cancer. Source material: lung tumor tissue. V and J are TRBV12-3 or TRBV12-4 and TRBJ1-5, with D uncertain. The CDR3 spells CASSLGTGSWQPQHS. CDR3 DNA: TGTGCCAGCAGTTTAGGGACGGGGAGTTGGCAGCCCCAGCATTCT.